The next 25 T cell receptor beta chains were all read from a single sample in a study of graft-versus-host responses after intestinal transplantation. Some clones are missing from TCRdb's copy, which holds only in-frame ones; the method was immunoSEQ multiplex PCR. The sample yields roughly 100,000 clones, 93% seen once. The antigens of these receptors remain unknown. Specimen: unstimulated CD8+ T cells sorted from spleen or lymph node cells, collected before intestinal transplant. The receptors derive from a human donor who received an intestinal transplant.

The J gene is TRBJ1-2, the V gene TRBV27, with D perhaps matching TRBD1 (5 bases). V shed 2 bases and J shed 2 bases, with 12 bases lying between them. This CDR3 contains 15 residues. Germline assignment: CDR1 MNHEY and CDR2 SMNVEV (reference sequence). The CDR3: CASSLVAGLNYGYTF. The DNA of the CDR3 is TGTGCCAGCAGTTTAGTGGCAGGGTTAAACTATGGCTACACCTTC.

V gene TRBV5-6 combines with J gene TRBJ2-1; D is ambiguous. Trimming cost V 0 bases and J 6 bases, with 4 bases left between them. Germline loops: CDR1 SGHDT, CDR2 YYEEEE. The CDR3 extends over 12 amino acids. The CDR3 reads CASSLGANEQFF. DNA of the CDR3: TGTGCCAGCAGCTTGGGCGCCAATGAGCAGTTCTTC. Looking up the rest from reference TRBV5-6 and TRBJ2-1 gives the full variable domain: DAGVTQSPTHLIKTRGQQVTLRCSPKSGHDTVSWYQQALGQGPQFIFQYYEEEERQRGNFPDRFSGHQFPNYSSELNVNALLLGDSALYLCASSLGANEQFFGPGTRLTVL.

The V gene is TRBV25-1, the J gene TRBJ1-5, with 8 bases lining up with TRBD1. The CDR3 totals 14 residues. CDR1 and CDR2 from the germline V gene are MGHDK and SYGVNS. The trim removed 4 bases at V and 5 bases at J, leaving 4 bases unmatched. Written as DNA, the CDR3 is TGTGCCAGCAGTGCACAGGGGGAATATCAGCCCCAGCATTTT. It encodes CASSAQGEYQPQHF.

For the CDR3, the DNA is TGTGCCAGCGGGACAGGGAATCAGCCCCAGCATTTT. This codes for CASGTGNQPQHF. This chain links TRBV7-9 with TRBJ1-5; 9 nucleotides line up with TRBD1. Per the germline V gene, CDR1 is SEHNR and CDR2 is FQNEAQ (reference sequence). V gave up 8 bases and J gave up 4 bases; unmatched junction bases: 0. The CDR3 length is 12 residues. Full variable domain (remainder filled in from reference TRBV7-9 and TRBJ1-5): DTGVSQNPRHKITKRGQNVTFRCDPISEHNRLYWYRQTLGQGPEFLTYFQNEAQLEKSRLLSDRFSAERPKGSFSTLEIQRTEQGDSAMYLCASGTGNQPQHFGDGTRLSIL.

This clone has a single count. This chain links TRBV4-1 with TRBJ2-7, with TRBD1 identical over 9 bases. CDR1 is MGHRA and CDR2 is YSYEKL in the germline V gene. The V segment lost 5 bases and the J segment 1 base; nucleotides outside the gene matches: 3. The length of the CDR3 is 14 residues. In nucleotides, the CDR3 is TGCGCCAGCAGCGAGGACAGGGGTTCCTACGAGCAGTACTTC. This sequence encodes CASSEDRGSYEQYF.

The V gene is TRBV15, the J gene TRBJ1-2; 10 bases are a match to TRBD1. The germline V gene encodes CDR1 LNHNV and CDR2 YYDKDF (reference sequence). The CDR3 loop spans 16 amino acids. J lost 4 bases, V lost 2 bases, and 7 bases had no gene match. CDR3 region: CATSRTPGQGIYGYTF. The CDR3, as DNA: TGTGCCACCAGCAGAACTCCGGGACAGGGGATCTATGGCTACACCTTC.

This clone was seen a few times. The genes are TRBV6-1 and TRBJ2-4; D may match TRBD1 or TRBD2 (5 bases each). This CDR3 has 15 residues. The V gene lost 1 base and the J gene lost 1 base, with 8 bases spanning the gap. Germline loops: CDR1 MNHNS, CDR2 SASEGT. The CDR3 loop reads CASSEVGTAKNIQYF. CDR3 DNA sequence: TGTGCCAGCAGTGAAGTGGGGACGGCCAAAAACATTCAGTACTTC.

This chain uses TRBV27 with TRBJ1-1; unclear D gene. The CDR3 totals 13 residues. Trimming stripped 5 bases from V and 4 bases from J, with 11 bases between. The germline V gene encodes CDR1 MNHEY and CDR2 SMNVEV (reference sequence). The CDR3 sequence is CASSDGIGTEAFF. CDR3 DNA: TGTGCCAGCAGTGACGGGATTGGCACTGAAGCTTTCTTT.

The chain employs TRBV29-1 and TRBJ2-2; the match to TRBD2 covers 7 bases. CDR1 is SQVTM and CDR2 is ANQGSEA in the germline V gene. Trimming took 7 bases from V and 7 from J; bases not matched to a gene: 9. The CDR3 sequence is 13 residues long. The CDR3 loop is CSARREGSGELFF. The CDR3, as DNA: TGCAGCGCCAGAAGGGAGGGGAGCGGGGAGCTGTTTTTT.

The rearrangement uses TRBV5-1 and TRBJ2-1, with 14 bases identical to TRBD2. V trimming: 4 bases; J trimming: 5 bases; junction bases outside the gene matches: 11. The CDR3 extends over 18 amino acids. CDR1 is SGHRS and CDR2 is YFSETQ in the germline V gene. The CDR3 is CASSLGLAGALSHNEQFF. The CDR3 bases are TGCGCCAGCAGCCTGGGACTAGCGGGGGCCTTGAGTCACAATGAGCAGTTCTTC.

In the case of this clone: At one boundary the junction diverges from the germline segment, which might be a read error. The genes are TRBV7-6 and TRBJ2-7; 8 nucleotides agree with TRBD2. The CDR3 extends over 15 amino acids. In germline, CDR1 is SGHVS, CDR2 FNYEAQ. The CDR3 bases are TGTGCCGGCAGCTTAAGGGGTAGCGGGGAGACCGAGCAGTACTTC. Protein product: CAGSLRGSGETEQYF.

The chain employs TRBV2 and TRBJ1-5; tentative D call: TRBD1 (6 bases). V lost 3 bases and J lost 6, with 12 bases in between. The germline CDR1 and CDR2 sequences are SNHLY and FYNNEI. This CDR3 region has 14 residues. CDR3 protein: CASSDWGAVQPQHF. Written as DNA, the CDR3 is TGTGCCAGCAGTGACTGGGGGGCTGTTCAGCCCCAGCATTTT.

The chain is built from TRBV7-9 and TRBJ2-2; 11 bases map to TRBD2. J lost 5 bases, V lost 5 bases, and 7 bases had no gene match. The CDR3 totals 16 residues. Germline V lookup: CDR1 SEHNR, CDR2 FQNEAQ (reference sequence). The CDR3 DNA reads as TGTGCCAGCAGCGCCACTAGCGGGGGAGGGACCGGGGAGCTGTTTTTT. Its protein is CASSATSGGGTGELFF.

This clone was recorded once. This chain connects TRBV27 to TRBJ2-7; D may be TRBD2 (6 bases). CDR1 is MNHEY and CDR2 is SMNVEV in the germline V gene (reference sequence). This CDR3 is built from 15 residues. Trimming pared 2 bases from V and 0 bases from J, leaving 11 bases between. CDR3 protein: CASSLILATSYEQYF. CDR3 coding DNA: TGTGCCAGCAGTTTAATCCTAGCGACCTCCTACGAGCAGTACTTC.

The chain joins TRBV5-1 to TRBJ2-2; D gene ambiguous. This CDR3 is 13 amino acids long. The V end lost 1 base, the J end lost 5 bases, and 6 bases lay between the germline ends. CDR1 is SGHRS and CDR2 is YFSETQ in the germline V gene. The CDR3 nucleotides are TGCGCCAGCAGCTTGCTGGGAACCGGGGAGCTGTTTTTT. Translated, it gives CASSLLGTGELFF. Using reference TRBV5-1 and TRBJ2-2 for the parts outside the CDR3, the full variable domain is KAGVTQTPRYLIKTRGQQVTLSCSPISGHRSVSWYQQTPGQGLQFLFEYFSETQRNKGNFPGRFSGRQFSNSRSEMNVSTLELGDSALYLCASSLLGTGELFFGEGSRLTVL.

The chain uses TRBV5-1 and TRBJ2-7; the D gene is possibly TRBD1 (6 bases). The CDR3 loop spans 13 amino acids. Trimming pared 2 bases from V and 5 bases from J, leaving 11 bases between. Germline V gene data show CDR1 as SGHRS and CDR2 as YFSETQ. The CDR3 is CASSFTGLDEQYF. CDR3 coding DNA: TGCGCCAGCAGCTTCACAGGGCTTGACGAGCAGTACTTC.

The chain carries TRBV13 and TRBJ2-2; D gene ambiguous. There are 13 residues in the CDR3. Germline assignment: CDR1 PRHDT and CDR2 FYEKMQ (reference sequence). Between the trimmed V and J ends, which lost 6 bases and 3 bases, there was a span of 8 bases. The CDR3 protein is CASSPTYTGELFF. In nucleotides, the CDR3 is TGTGCCAGCAGTCCAACTTACACCGGGGAGCTGTTTTTT.

The chain uses TRBV19 and TRBJ2-1, with 15 bases fitting TRBD2. Germline CDR1 reads LNHDA; CDR2 reads SQIVND (reference sequence). The CDR3 length is 17 residues. V was clipped by 5 bases and J by 8 bases; unmatched bases: 10. As DNA, the CDR3 is TGTGCCAGTAGTCCTGGACTAGCGGGGGGGCCGTTGGATGAGCAGTTCTTC. This codes for CASSPGLAGGPLDEQFF.

The chain joins TRBV10-1 to TRBJ2-7, with 10 bases fitting TRBD1. V gave up 8 bases and J gave up 0 bases; unmatched junction bases: 10. In germline, CDR1 is WNHNN, CDR2 SYGVQD (reference sequence). The CDR3 totals 16 residues. For the CDR3, the DNA is TGCGCCAGCCCCCCTGAGAGGACAGGGGGCTCCTACGAGCAGTACTTC. Encoded protein: CASPPERTGGSYEQYF.

The chain combines TRBV7-8 with TRBJ2-3, with D uncertain. Trimming removed 3 bases from V and 1 base from J, with 14 bases in between. This CDR3 has 16 amino acids. The germline V gene has CDR1 SGHVS and CDR2 FQNEAQ. CDR3 loop: CASSFPAHGRTDTQYF. In DNA form, the CDR3 reads TGTGCCAGCAGCTTTCCCGCCCACGGACGCACAGATACGCAGTATTTT.

DNA for the CDR3: TGTGCCAGCAGCCAAGGGGCCGGGGGACTAGCGGATCAAGAGACCCAGTACTTC. Translation: CASSQGAGGLADQETQYF. The rearrangement joins TRBV4-2 to TRBJ2-5, with TRBD2 matching 11 bases. V gave up 1 base and J gave up 2 bases; unmatched junction bases: 9. Looked up from germline, CDR1 is LGHNA and CDR2 is YNFKEQ. The length of the CDR3 is 18 residues.

This sequence joins TRBV19 and TRBJ1-2; 8 bases fit TRBD1. Germline V lookup: CDR1 LNHDA, CDR2 SQIVND (reference sequence). Losses at the gene ends were 1 base for V and 8 bases for J; bases not matched to a gene: 3. The CDR3 consists of 13 residues. The CDR3 bases are TGTGCCAGTAGTATAGGGACAGGGTTCGGCTACACCTTC. This encodes CASSIGTGFGYTF.

The chain recombines TRBV11-3 with TRBJ2-5; D gene unclear. V dropped 1 base and J dropped 0 bases, with 15 bases sitting between them. The CDR3 is 17 amino acids. Germline assignment: CDR1 SGHNT and CDR2 YENEEA. The CDR3 loop is CASSLGRNSAYQETQYF. DNA of the CDR3: TGTGCCAGCAGCTTAGGCCGGAACAGTGCCTACCAAGAGACCCAGTACTTC.

This chain links TRBV27 with TRBJ1-5, with D perhaps matching TRBD1 (5 bases). The CDR3 covers 16 residues. V was pared by 1 base and J by 6 bases, with 16 bases between. Germline-derived CDR1 and CDR2 are MNHEY and SMNVEV (reference sequence). The CDR3 here is CASSLLGPGGGQPQHF. The CDR3 DNA reads TGTGCCAGCAGTTTATTGGGACCAGGAGGAGGTCAGCCCCAGCATTTT.

This chain uses TRBV2 with TRBJ1-5; D is uncertain. The V end lost 3 bases, the J end lost 1 base, and 10 bases lay between the germline ends. Germline V CDR1 and CDR2: SNHLY, FYNNEI. The CDR3 is 15 residues long. The CDR3 region is CASSETAWSNQPQHF. The CDR3 DNA reads as TGTGCCAGCAGTGAGACCGCGTGGAGCAATCAGCCCCAGCATTTT.